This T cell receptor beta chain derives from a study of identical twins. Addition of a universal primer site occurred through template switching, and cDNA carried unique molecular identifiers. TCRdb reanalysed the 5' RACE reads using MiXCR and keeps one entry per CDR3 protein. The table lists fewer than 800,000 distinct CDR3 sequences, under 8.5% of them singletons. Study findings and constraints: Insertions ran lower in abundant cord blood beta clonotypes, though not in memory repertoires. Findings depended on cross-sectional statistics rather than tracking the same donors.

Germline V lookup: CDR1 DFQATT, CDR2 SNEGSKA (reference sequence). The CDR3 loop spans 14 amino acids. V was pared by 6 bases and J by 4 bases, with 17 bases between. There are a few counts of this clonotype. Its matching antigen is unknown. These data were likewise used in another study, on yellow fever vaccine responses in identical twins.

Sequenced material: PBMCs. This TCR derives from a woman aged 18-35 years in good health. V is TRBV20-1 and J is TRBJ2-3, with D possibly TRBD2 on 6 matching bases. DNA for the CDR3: TGCAGTGCCCCGCCCGGCGGGGTCGCAGATACGCAGTATTTT. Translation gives CSAPPGGVADTQYF.